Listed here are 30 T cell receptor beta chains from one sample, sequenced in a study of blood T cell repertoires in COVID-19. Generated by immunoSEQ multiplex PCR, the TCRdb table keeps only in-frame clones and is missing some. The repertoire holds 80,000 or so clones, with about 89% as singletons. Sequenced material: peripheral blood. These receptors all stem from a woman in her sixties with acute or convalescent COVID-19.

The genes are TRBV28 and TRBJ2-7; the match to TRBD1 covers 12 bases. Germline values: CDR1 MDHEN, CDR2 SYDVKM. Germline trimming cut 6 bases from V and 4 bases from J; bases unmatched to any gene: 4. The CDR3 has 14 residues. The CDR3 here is CASSRDRGLYEQYF. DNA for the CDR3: TGTGCCAGCAGCCGGGACAGGGGGCTATACGAGCAGTACTTC.

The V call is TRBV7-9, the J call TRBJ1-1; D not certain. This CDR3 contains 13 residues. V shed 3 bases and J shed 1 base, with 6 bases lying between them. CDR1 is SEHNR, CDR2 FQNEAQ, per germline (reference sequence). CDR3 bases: TGTGCCAGCAGCTTGGCTGGGAACACTGAAGCTTTCTTT. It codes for CASSLAGNTEAFF.

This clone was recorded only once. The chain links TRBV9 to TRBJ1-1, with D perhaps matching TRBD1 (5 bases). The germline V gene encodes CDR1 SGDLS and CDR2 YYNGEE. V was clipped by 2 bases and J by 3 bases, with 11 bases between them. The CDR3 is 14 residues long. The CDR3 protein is CASSVRGGYTEAFF. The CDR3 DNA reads TGTGCCAGCAGCGTTCGCGGGGGGTACACTGAAGCTTTCTTT.

The CDR3 spells CASSPTGETEQFF. DNA of the CDR3: TGCGCCAGCAGCCCAACAGGTGAGACTGAGCAGTTCTTC. The V call is TRBV4-3, the J call TRBJ2-1; perhaps TRBD1 as D (5 bases). Germline-derived CDR1 and CDR2 are LGHNA and YSLEER. V lost 4 bases and J 9 bases, leaving 13 bases between the germline ends. This CDR3 has 13 residues.

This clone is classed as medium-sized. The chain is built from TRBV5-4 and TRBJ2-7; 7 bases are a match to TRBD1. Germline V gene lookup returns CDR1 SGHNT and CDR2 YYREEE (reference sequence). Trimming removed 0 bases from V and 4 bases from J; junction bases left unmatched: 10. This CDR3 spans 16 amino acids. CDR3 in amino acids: CASSLEGGTARYEQYF. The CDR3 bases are TGTGCCAGCAGCTTGGAAGGGGGCACAGCCCGATACGAGCAGTACTTC.

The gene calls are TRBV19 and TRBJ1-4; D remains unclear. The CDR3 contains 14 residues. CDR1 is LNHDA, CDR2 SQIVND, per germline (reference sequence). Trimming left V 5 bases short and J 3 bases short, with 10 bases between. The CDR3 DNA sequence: TGTGCCAGTAGTCTGCAGGTGGCTAATGAAAAACTGTTTTTT. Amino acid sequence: CASSLQVANEKLFF.

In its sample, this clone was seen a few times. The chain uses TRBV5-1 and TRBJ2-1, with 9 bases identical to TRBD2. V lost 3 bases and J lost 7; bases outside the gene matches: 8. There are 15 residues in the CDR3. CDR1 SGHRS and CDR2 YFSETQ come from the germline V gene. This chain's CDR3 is CASSWGREGPNEQFF. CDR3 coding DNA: TGCGCCAGCAGCTGGGGGCGGGAGGGCCCGAATGAGCAGTTCTTC.

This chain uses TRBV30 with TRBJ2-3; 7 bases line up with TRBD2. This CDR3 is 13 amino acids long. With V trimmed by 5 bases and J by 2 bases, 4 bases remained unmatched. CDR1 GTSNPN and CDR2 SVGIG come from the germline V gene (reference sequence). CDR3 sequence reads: CAWVAGYTDTQYF. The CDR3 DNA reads TGTGCCTGGGTAGCGGGTTACACAGATACGCAGTATTTT.

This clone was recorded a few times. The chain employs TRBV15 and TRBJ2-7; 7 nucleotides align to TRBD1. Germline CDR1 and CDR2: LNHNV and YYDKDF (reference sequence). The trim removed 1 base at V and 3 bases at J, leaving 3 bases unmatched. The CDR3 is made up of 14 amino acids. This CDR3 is CATSRARTGYEQYF. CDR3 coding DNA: TGTGCCACCAGCAGAGCTCGGACAGGCTACGAGCAGTACTTC.

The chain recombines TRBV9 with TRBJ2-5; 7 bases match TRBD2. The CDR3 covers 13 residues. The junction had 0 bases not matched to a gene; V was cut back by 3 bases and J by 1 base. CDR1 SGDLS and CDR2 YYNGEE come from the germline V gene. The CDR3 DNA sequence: TGTGCCAGCAGCGCTAGCGGCCAAGAGACCCAGTACTTC. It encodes CASSASGQETQYF.

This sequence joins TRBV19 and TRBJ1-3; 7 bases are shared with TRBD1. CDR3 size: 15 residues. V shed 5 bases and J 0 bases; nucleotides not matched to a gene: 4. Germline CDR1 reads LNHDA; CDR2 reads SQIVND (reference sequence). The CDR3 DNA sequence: TGTGCCAGTAGTCCCAGGGGGGACTCTGGAAACACCATATATTTT. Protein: CASSPRGDSGNTIYF.

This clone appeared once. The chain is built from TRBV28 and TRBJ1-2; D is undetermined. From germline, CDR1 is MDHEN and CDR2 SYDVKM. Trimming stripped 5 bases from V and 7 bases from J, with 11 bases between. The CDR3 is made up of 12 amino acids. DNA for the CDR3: TGTGCCAGCAGTCTACCTTCAAGTGGCTACACCTTC. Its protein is CASSLPSSGYTF.

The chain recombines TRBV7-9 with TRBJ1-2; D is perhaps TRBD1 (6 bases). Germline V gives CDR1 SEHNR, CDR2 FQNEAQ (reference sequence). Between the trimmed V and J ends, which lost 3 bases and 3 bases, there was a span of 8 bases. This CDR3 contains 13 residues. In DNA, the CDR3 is TGTGCCAGCAGCTTCGACAGGTACTATGGCTACACCTTC. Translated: CASSFDRYYGYTF.

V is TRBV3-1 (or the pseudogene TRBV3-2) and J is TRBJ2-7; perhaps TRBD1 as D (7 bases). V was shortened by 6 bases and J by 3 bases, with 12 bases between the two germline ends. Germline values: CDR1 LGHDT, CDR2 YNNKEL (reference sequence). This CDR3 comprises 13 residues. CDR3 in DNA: TGTGCCAGCAGACAGGGGACTTTCTACGAGCAGTACTTC. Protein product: CASRQGTFYEQYF.

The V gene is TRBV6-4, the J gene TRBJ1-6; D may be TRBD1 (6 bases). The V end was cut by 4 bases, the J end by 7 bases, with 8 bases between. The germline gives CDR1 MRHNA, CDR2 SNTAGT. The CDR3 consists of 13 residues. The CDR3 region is CASSGGQNSPLHF. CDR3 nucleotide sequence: TGTGCCAGCAGTGGCGGACAGAATTCACCCCTCCACTTT.

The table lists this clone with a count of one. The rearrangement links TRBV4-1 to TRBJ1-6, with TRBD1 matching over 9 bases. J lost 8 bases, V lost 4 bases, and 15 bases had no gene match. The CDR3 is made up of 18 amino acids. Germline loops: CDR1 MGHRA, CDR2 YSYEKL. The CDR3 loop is CASSPSPRPGQGHSPLHF. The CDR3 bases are TGCGCCAGCAGCCCCAGCCCACGACCGGGACAGGGCCATTCACCCCTCCACTTT.

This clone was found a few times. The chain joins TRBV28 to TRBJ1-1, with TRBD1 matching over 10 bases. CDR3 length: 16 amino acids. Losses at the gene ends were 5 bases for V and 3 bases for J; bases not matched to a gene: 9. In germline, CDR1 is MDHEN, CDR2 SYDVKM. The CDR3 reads CASSASTGGAYTEAFF. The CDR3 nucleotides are TGTGCCAGCAGTGCGTCGACAGGGGGCGCGTACACTGAAGCTTTCTTT.

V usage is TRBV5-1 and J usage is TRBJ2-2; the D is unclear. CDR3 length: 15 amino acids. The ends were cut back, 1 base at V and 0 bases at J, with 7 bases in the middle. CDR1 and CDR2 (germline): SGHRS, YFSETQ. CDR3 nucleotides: TGCGCCAGCAGCTTGACTCATCCGAACACCGGGGAGCTGTTTTTT. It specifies CASSLTHPNTGELFF.

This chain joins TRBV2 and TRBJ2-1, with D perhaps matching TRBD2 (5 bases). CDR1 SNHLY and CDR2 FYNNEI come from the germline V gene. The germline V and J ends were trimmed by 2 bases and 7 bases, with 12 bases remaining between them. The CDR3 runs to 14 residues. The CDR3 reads CASSELQPGNEQFF. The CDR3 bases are TGTGCCAGCAGTGAATTGCAACCGGGGAATGAGCAGTTCTTC.

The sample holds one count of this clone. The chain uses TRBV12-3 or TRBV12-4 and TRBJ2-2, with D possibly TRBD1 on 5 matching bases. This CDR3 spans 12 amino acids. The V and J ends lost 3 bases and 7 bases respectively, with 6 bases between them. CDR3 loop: CASSFQGGELFF. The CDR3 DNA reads TGTGCCAGCAGTTTTCAGGGCGGGGAGCTGTTTTTT.

In nucleotides, the CDR3 is TGTGCCAGCAGCGGAGACAGGGCTACGCAGTATTTT. Its protein is CASSGDRATQYF. J is TRBJ2-3 and V is TRBV11-2, with 7 nucleotides matching TRBD1. Germline CDR1 and CDR2: SGHAT and FQNNGV. This CDR3 spans 12 amino acids. Trimming cost V 5 bases and J 8 bases; bases outside gene matches: 4. Combining the CDR3 with reference TRBV11-2 and TRBJ2-3 gives the whole variable domain EAGVAQSPRYKIIEKRQSVAFWCNPISGHATLYWYQQILGQGPKLLIQFQNNGVVDDSQLPKDRFSAERLKGVDSTLKIQPAKLEDSAVYLCASSGDRATQYFGPGTRLTVL.

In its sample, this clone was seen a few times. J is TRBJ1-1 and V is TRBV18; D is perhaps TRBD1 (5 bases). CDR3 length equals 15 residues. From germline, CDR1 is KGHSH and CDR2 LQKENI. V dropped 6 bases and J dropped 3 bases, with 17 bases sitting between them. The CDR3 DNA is TGTGCCAGCTCCCCCCGACAGAGGTGGGACACTGAAGCTTTCTTT. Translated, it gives CASSPRQRWDTEAFF.

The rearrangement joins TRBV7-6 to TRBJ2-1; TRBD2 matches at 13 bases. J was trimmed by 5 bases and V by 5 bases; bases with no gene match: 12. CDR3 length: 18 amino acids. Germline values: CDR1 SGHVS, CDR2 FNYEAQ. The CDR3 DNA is TGTGCCAGCAGCCTAGGGATTCCGGGACTAGCGGGAAACAATGAGCAGTTCTTC. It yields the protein CASSLGIPGLAGNNEQFF. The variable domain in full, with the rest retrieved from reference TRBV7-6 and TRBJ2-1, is GAGVSQSPRYKVTKRGQDVALRCDPISGHVSLYWYRQALGQGPEFLTYFNYEAQQDKSGLPNDRFSAERPEGSISTLTIQRTEQRDSAMYRCASSLGIPGLAGNNEQFFGPGTRLTVL.

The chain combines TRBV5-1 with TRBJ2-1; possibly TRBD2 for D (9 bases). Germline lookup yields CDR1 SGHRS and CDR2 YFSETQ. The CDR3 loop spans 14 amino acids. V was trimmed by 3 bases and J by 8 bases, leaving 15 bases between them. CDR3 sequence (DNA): TGCGCCAGCAGCTCCCTAGCGGGACAGGATGAGCAGTTCTTC. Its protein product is CASSSLAGQDEQFF.

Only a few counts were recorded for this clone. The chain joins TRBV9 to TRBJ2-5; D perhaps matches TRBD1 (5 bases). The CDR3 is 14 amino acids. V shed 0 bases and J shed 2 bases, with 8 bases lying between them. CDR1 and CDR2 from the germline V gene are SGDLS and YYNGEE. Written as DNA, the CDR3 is TGTGCCAGCAGCGTAGGACAGAGTCAAGAGACCCAGTACTTC. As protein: CASSVGQSQETQYF.

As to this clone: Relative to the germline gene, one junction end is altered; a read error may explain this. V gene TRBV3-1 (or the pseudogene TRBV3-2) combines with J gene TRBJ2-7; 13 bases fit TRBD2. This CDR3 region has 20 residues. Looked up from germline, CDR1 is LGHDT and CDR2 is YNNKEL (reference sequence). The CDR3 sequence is CASSQEGSTSGRTTSFEQYF. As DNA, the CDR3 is TGTGCCAGCAGCCAAGAGGGATCGACTAGCGGGAGGACTACCTCCTTCGAGCAGTACTTC.

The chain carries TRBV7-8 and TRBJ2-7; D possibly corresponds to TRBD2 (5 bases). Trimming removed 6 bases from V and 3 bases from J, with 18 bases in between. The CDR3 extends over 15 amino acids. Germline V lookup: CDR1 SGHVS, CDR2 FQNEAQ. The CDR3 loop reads CASRQARSGDYEQYF. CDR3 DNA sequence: TGTGCCAGCAGACAAGCTAGGTCCGGGGACTACGAGCAGTACTTC.

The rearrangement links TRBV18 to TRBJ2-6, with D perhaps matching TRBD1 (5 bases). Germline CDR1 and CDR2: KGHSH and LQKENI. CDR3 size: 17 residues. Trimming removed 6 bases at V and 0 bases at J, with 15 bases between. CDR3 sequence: CASSPYGQHSGANVLTF. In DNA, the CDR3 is TGTGCCAGCTCCCCCTACGGACAACACTCTGGGGCCAACGTCCTGACTTTC. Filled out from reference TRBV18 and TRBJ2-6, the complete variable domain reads NAGVMQNPRHLVRRRGQEARLRCSPMKGHSHVYWYRQLPEEGLKFMVYLQKENIIDESGMPKERFSAEFPKEGPSILRIQQVVRGDSAAYFCASSPYGQHSGANVLTFGAGSRLTVL.

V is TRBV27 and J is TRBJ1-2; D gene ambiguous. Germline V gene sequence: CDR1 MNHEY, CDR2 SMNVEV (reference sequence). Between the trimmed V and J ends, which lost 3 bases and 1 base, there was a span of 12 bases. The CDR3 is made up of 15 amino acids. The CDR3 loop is CASSFAPGDNYGYTF. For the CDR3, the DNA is TGTGCCAGCAGTTTCGCTCCCGGAGATAACTATGGCTACACCTTC.

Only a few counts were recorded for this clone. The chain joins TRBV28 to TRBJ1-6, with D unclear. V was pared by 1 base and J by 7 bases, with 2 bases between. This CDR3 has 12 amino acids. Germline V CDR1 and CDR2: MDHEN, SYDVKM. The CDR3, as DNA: TGTGCCAGCAGTTTATTAAATTCACCCCTCCACTTT. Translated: CASSLLNSPLHF.